These 32 T cell receptor beta chains originate from one sample sequenced in a study of blood T cell repertoires in COVID-19. Here immunoSEQ multiplex PCR was the method, and the copy in TCRdb shows in-frame clones only, minus some. The sample gives about 69,000 clones, 80% to 85% of which show up once; 8.5% to 10% is in the top ten. What was sequenced was peripheral blood. Receptors were obtained from an elderly woman with acute or convalescent COVID-19.

The chain employs TRBV19 and TRBJ1-1, with D possibly being TRBD1 (6 bases). Trimming shortened V by 7 bases and J by 11 bases, and 26 bases separated the two germline ends. This CDR3 is 15 amino acids long. CDR1 is LNHDA and CDR2 is SQIVND in the germline V gene (reference sequence). The DNA of the CDR3 is TGTGCCAGTACCTCCGATGACGGGGGGCGCGGGGCGGCTTTCTTT. As protein: CASTSDDGGRGAAFF.

The genes are TRBV4-2 and TRBJ2-1; 12 bases fit TRBD1. The germline CDR1 and CDR2 sequences are LGHNA and YNFKEQ. Trimming cost V 2 bases and J 7 bases; bases outside gene matches: 15. This CDR3 has 19 amino acids. Here the CDR3 reads CASSQRGSSGTGGGNEQFF. In nucleotides, the CDR3 is TGTGCCAGCAGCCAAAGGGGAAGCTCCGGGACAGGGGGCGGGAATGAGCAGTTCTTC.

The genes are TRBV7-2 and TRBJ2-1, with D tentatively TRBD1 (5 bases). This CDR3 has 12 amino acids. The germline V and J ends were trimmed by 5 bases and 15 bases, with 17 bases remaining between them. Germline CDR1 SGHTA, CDR2 FQGNSA. CDR3 nucleotide sequence: TGTGCCAGCAGCCTCTCCAGGGCGGTGTTGTTCTTC. Protein product: CASSLSRAVLFF.

V is TRBV5-1 and J is TRBJ2-1; 12 positions match TRBD1. The germline gives CDR1 SGHRS, CDR2 YFSETQ. The CDR3 is 15 residues long. Germline trimming cut 4 bases from V and 12 bases from J; bases unmatched to any gene: 11. The CDR3 DNA reads TGCGCCAGCAGCGACCCCGGGACAGGGGGCTTGAGGCAGTTCTTC. Translation: CASSDPGTGGLRQFF.

The chain uses TRBV5-1 and TRBJ1-1, with D perhaps matching TRBD1 (5 bases). Germline V lookup: CDR1 SGHRS, CDR2 YFSETQ. V was cut by 0 bases and J by 1 base, with 10 bases left in between. The CDR3 contains 15 residues. The DNA for the CDR3 is TGCGCCAGCAGCTTGGTTGGAGGGACGAACACTGAAGCTTTCTTT. Its protein product is CASSLVGGTNTEAFF.

The chain recombines TRBV7-8 with TRBJ2-4; 9 bases match TRBD1. This CDR3 is 16 amino acids long. V was clipped by 5 bases and J by 3 bases; unmatched bases: 8. Germline CDR1 is SGHVS and CDR2 is FQNEAQ. CDR3 loop: CASSHTGGAGKNIQYF. CDR3 coding DNA: TGTGCCAGCAGCCATACAGGGGGCGCCGGCAAAAACATTCAGTACTTC.

The chain carries TRBV7-9 and TRBJ2-7; the match to TRBD1 covers 7 bases. Germline trimming cut 6 bases from V and 1 base from J; bases unmatched to any gene: 6. This CDR3 has 14 amino acids. The germline V gene encodes CDR1 SEHNR and CDR2 FQNEAQ (reference sequence). CDR3 sequence reads: CASSSETGSYEQYF. CDR3 nucleotide sequence: TGTGCCAGCAGTTCCGAGACAGGGTCCTACGAGCAGTACTTC.

This chain uses TRBV3-1 (or the pseudogene TRBV3-2) with TRBJ2-1; 9 nucleotides agree with TRBD2. Germline values: CDR1 LGHDT, CDR2 YNNKEL (reference sequence). Trimming cost V 3 bases and J 4 bases; bases outside gene matches: 7. The CDR3 is 16 residues long. The CDR3 nucleotides read TGTGCCAGCAGCCACGGCGGGGGGGCCATTTACAATGAGCAGTTCTTC. Encoded protein: CASSHGGGAIYNEQFF.

The chain carries TRBV3-1 (or the pseudogene TRBV3-2) and TRBJ1-4, with D tentatively TRBD1 (5 bases). V lost 1 base and J 8 bases, leaving 11 bases between the germline ends. Germline V CDR1 and CDR2: LGHDT, YNNKEL (reference sequence). CDR3 size: 14 residues. CDR3 protein: CASSQVQGREKLFF. The CDR3 DNA is TGTGCCAGCAGCCAAGTTCAGGGTAGAGAAAAACTGTTTTTT.

The genes are TRBV5-1 and TRBJ2-1; D remains unclear. V lost 0 bases, J lost 0 bases, and 7 bases lay in between. The CDR3 is 15 amino acids. Germline CDR1 is SGHRS and CDR2 is YFSETQ. The CDR3 spells CASSLEQISYNEQFF. CDR3 DNA sequence: TGCGCCAGCAGCTTGGAACAGATCTCCTACAATGAGCAGTTCTTC.

The V and J genes are TRBV3-1 (or the pseudogene TRBV3-2) and TRBJ2-3; weak D call: TRBD1 (6 bases). V shed 3 bases and J shed 1 base, with 11 bases lying between them. CDR1 LGHDT and CDR2 YNNKEL come from the germline V gene (reference sequence). This CDR3 has 15 residues. CDR3 DNA sequence: TGTGCCAGCAGCCAGGCAGGGGTGGGCACAGATACGCAGTATTTT. It codes for CASSQAGVGTDTQYF.

The rearrangement links TRBV5-5 to TRBJ2-5; 9 bases map to TRBD1. Germline lookup yields CDR1 SGHKS and CDR2 YYEKEE (reference sequence). The ends lost 3 bases at V and 1 base at J; junction bases unmatched: 1. CDR3 length: 14 amino acids. For the CDR3, the DNA is TGTGCCAGCAGCTGGGGACAGGGCCAAGAGACCCAGTACTTC. Its translation is CASSWGQGQETQYF.

J is TRBJ1-2 and V is TRBV18; 7 positions agree with TRBD1. Germline CDR1 and CDR2: KGHSH and LQKENI. The CDR3 has 17 residues. The J segment lost 2 bases and the V segment lost 3 bases, leaving 12 bases of the junction unmatched. CDR3 bases: TGTGCCAGCTCACCTGACCGGGACAGCACCACAAACTATGGCTACACCTTC. Protein product: CASSPDRDSTTNYGYTF.

This chain connects TRBV6-5 to TRBJ2-5; 8 bases are shared with TRBD2. CDR3 size: 13 residues. In germline, CDR1 is MNHEY, CDR2 SVGAGI. Trimming cost V 6 bases and J 5 bases; bases outside gene matches: 5. CDR3 DNA sequence: TGTGCCAGCAGCCGTCGGGGGGGGGAGACCCAGTACTTC. This translates into CASSRRGGETQYF.

V and J are TRBV5-1 and TRBJ2-7; 7 nucleotides align to TRBD1. J lost 3 bases, V lost 4 bases, and 4 bases had no gene match. The germline CDR1 and CDR2 sequences are SGHRS and YFSETQ. The length of the CDR3 is 13 residues. The CDR3 nucleotides are TGCGCCAGCAGCATGAGACAGGGCTACGAGCAGTACTTC. It codes for CASSMRQGYEQYF.

V gene TRBV3-1 (or the pseudogene TRBV3-2) combines with J gene TRBJ1-2; D not certain. Germline lookup yields CDR1 LGHDT and CDR2 YNNKEL (reference sequence). This CDR3 is built from 13 residues. The V and J ends lost 1 base and 8 bases respectively, with 11 bases between them. DNA for the CDR3: TGTGCCAGCAGCCAAGGAGGACTGACCGGCTACACCTTC. This sequence encodes CASSQGGLTGYTF.

V is TRBV6-4 and J is TRBJ2-1; 8 bases align to TRBD2. The CDR3 spans 15 residues. The V and J ends lost 6 bases and 5 bases, in that order; junction bases with no gene match: 9. Germline V lookup: CDR1 MRHNA, CDR2 SNTAGT. CDR3: CASRPGGGGNNEQFF. CDR3 DNA sequence: TGTGCCAGCAGGCCCGGGGGGGGCGGTAACAATGAGCAGTTCTTC.

This clone came up once. The chain carries TRBV5-1 and TRBJ1-4; 10 bases agree with TRBD1. Germline V CDR1 and CDR2: SGHRS, YFSETQ. This CDR3 contains 14 residues. V shed 4 bases, J shed 7 bases, and the junction held 4 bases outside the gene matches. The DNA for the CDR3 is TGCGCCAGCAGCCGGACAGGGGGAGGTGAAAAACTGTTTTTT. It yields the protein CASSRTGGGEKLFF.

This clone was picked up a small number of times. For the CDR3, the DNA is TGTGCCAGCAGCCGAAGCATGAACACTGAAGCTTTCTTT. It specifies CASSRSMNTEAFF. The chain joins TRBV3-1 (or the pseudogene TRBV3-2) to TRBJ1-1, with D unclear. CDR3 length equals 13 residues. Trimming took off 4 bases at V and 0 bases at J, with 6 bases between the two ends. Germline V gives CDR1 LGHDT, CDR2 YNNKEL (reference sequence).

The rearrangement joins TRBV7-9 to TRBJ1-2, with 7 positions matching TRBD1. The germline V gene has CDR1 SEHNR and CDR2 FQNEAQ (reference sequence). The V segment lost 7 bases and the J segment 4 bases; nucleotides outside the gene matches: 12. The CDR3 totals 15 residues. The CDR3 loop reads CASTTYPGTVYGYTF. DNA of the CDR3: TGTGCCAGCACCACTTACCCGGGGACAGTCTATGGCTACACCTTC.

J is TRBJ2-3 and V is TRBV5-6, with 9 nucleotides matching TRBD2. This CDR3 has 19 amino acids. Trimming cost V 3 bases and J 4 bases; bases outside gene matches: 18. Per the germline V gene, CDR1 is SGHDT and CDR2 is YYEEEE. CDR3 nucleotides: TGTGCCAGCAGCTCCAAAGGTAGCGGGGGTTCGCAAAAAGCAGATACGCAGTATTTT. Protein product: CASSSKGSGGSQKADTQYF.

This CDR3 is CARSRTGTNATNEKLFF. DNA of the CDR3: TGTGCCAGAAGCCGAACCGGGACAAATGCAACTAATGAAAAACTGTTTTTT. V is TRBV5-3 and J is TRBJ1-4; tentatively, D is TRBD1 (6 bases). Being an ORF, TRBV5-3 has a function that is uncertain. The germline V and J ends were trimmed by 4 bases and 0 bases, with 16 bases remaining between them. The CDR3 runs 17 residues.

The V call is TRBV2, the J call TRBJ1-1; tentatively, D is TRBD1 (6 bases). From germline, CDR1 is SNHLY and CDR2 FYNNEI. The CDR3 totals 14 residues. Between the trimmed V and J ends, which lost 5 bases and 4 bases, there was a span of 14 bases. CDR3 bases: TGTGCCAGCAGTCTACGGGGGGCCCCCACTGAAGCTTTCTTT. It translates to CASSLRGAPTEAFF.

The chain has TRBV11-2 and TRBJ1-1, with D maybe TRBD1 (5 bases). This CDR3 has 14 amino acids. Germline CDR1 is SGHAT and CDR2 is FQNNGV. With 5 bases removed from V and 4 bases from J, the gap between germline ends came to 14 bases. CDR3 sequence (DNA): TGTGCCAGCAGCCACCCGGGGGGGGGCACTGAAGCTTTCTTT. Protein: CASSHPGGGTEAFF.

The V and J genes are TRBV29-1 and TRBJ2-7, with 8 bases that match TRBD2. The CDR3 has 12 amino acids. Germline assignment: CDR1 SQVTM and CDR2 ANQGSEA. The CDR3 spells CRLTGGGREQYF. CDR3 in DNA: TGCCGCTTGACCGGGGGGGGGCGAGAGCAGTACTTC.

This chain links TRBV2 with TRBJ1-5, with D possibly being TRBD1 (6 bases). Trimming shortened V by 3 bases and J by 3 bases, and 12 bases separated the two germline ends. The CDR3 is 15 amino acids. Germline-derived CDR1 and CDR2 are SNHLY and FYNNEI. For the CDR3, the DNA is TGTGCCAGCAGTGAGCTACAGGGAACCAATCAGCCCCAGCATTTT. Residues: CASSELQGTNQPQHF. The variable domain in full, with the rest retrieved from reference TRBV2 and TRBJ1-5, is EPEVTQTPSHQVTQMGQEVILRCVPISNHLYFYWYRQILGQKVEFLVSFYNNEISEKSEIFDDQFSVERPDGSNFTLKIRSTKLEDSAMYFCASSELQGTNQPQHFGDGTRLSIL.

This chain joins TRBV29-1 and TRBJ2-3; 11 bases are shared with TRBD2. Germline V gives CDR1 SQVTM, CDR2 ANQGSEA. V dropped 6 bases and J dropped 2; count of bases not matched to a gene: 7. There are 15 residues in the CDR3. The CDR3 DNA is TGCAGCGTCCCACTAGCGGGGGAGTACACAGATACGCAGTATTTT. Translating gives CSVPLAGEYTDTQYF.

The chain links TRBV6-5 to TRBJ1-1; 9 nucleotides align to TRBD1. Germline trimming cut 8 bases from V and 8 bases from J; bases unmatched to any gene: 12. This CDR3 is 14 amino acids long. Germline values: CDR1 MNHEY, CDR2 SVGAGI. This chain's CDR3 is CASRTGETPVEAFF. Written as DNA, the CDR3 is TGTGCCAGCCGGACAGGGGAAACACCCGTCGAAGCTTTCTTT.

As for this clone: Other DNA variants within this sample encode the same CDR3. The chain couples TRBV4-1 to TRBJ1-2; D perhaps matches TRBD1 (6 bases). The CDR3 spans 14 residues. V shed 1 base and J shed 2 bases, with 8 bases lying between them. Germline-derived CDR1 and CDR2 are MGHRA and YSYEKL. CDR3 coding DNA: TGCGCCAGCAGCCAAGGTACAGGGAACTATGGCTACACCTTC. Protein sequence: CASSQGTGNYGYTF.

The chain employs TRBV10-3 and TRBJ1-2, with 10 bases that match TRBD1. The ends lost 2 bases at V and 2 bases at J; junction bases unmatched: 5. The CDR3 length is 16 residues. Germline-derived CDR1 and CDR2 are ENHRY and SYGVKD. CDR3 loop: CAISETPTGGNYGYTF. In nucleotides, the CDR3 is TGTGCCATCAGTGAGACTCCGACAGGGGGCAACTATGGCTACACCTTC.

The rearrangement links TRBV7-8 to TRBJ2-5; the D gene is possibly TRBD1 (5 bases). CDR3 length: 14 amino acids. Germline CDR1 and CDR2: SGHVS and FQNEAQ. Trimming stripped 1 base from V and 4 bases from J, with 10 bases between. The CDR3 DNA reads as TGTGCCAGCAGCTTAGTAACAGGCCCAGAGACCCAGTACTTC. Translating it yields CASSLVTGPETQYF.

The rearrangement joins TRBV6-5 to TRBJ2-3, with D possibly being TRBD1 (5 bases). The germline gives CDR1 MNHEY, CDR2 SVGAGI. With 7 bases removed from V and 0 bases from J, the gap between germline ends came to 11 bases. CDR3 length: 14 amino acids. CDR3 loop: CASKKDRSTDTQYF. The CDR3 DNA follows: TGTGCCAGCAAAAAAGACAGAAGCACAGATACGCAGTATTTT.